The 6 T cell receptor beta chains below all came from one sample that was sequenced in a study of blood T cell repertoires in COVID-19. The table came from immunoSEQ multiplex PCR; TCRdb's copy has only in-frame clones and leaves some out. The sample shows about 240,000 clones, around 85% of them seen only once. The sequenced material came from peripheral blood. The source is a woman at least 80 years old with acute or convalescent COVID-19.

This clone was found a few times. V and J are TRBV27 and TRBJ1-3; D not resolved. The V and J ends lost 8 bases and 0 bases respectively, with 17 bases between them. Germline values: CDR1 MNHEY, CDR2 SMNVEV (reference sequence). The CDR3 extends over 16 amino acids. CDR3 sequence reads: CASGPVAEASGNTIYF. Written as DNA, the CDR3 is TGTGCCAGCGGGCCGGTTGCGGAGGCCTCTGGAAACACCATATATTTT.

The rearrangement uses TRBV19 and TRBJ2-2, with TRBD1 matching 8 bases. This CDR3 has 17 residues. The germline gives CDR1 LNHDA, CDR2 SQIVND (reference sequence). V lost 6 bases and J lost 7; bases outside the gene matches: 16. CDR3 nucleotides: TGTGCCAGTAGCCCGCCAGCGGGCAGGGGGCGTAGCGGGGAGCTGTTTTTT. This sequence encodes CASSPPAGRGRSGELFF.

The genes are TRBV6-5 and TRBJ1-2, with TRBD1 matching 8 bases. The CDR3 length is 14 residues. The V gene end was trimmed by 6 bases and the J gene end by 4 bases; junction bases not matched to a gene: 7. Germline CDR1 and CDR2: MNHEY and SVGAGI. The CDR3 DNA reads TGTGCCAGCAGGTACCGACAGGGGACCTATGGCTACACCTTC. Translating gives CASRYRQGTYGYTF.

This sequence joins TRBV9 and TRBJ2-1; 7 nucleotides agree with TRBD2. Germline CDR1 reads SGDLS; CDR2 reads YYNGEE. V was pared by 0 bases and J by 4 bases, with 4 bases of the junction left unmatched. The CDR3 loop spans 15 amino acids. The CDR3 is CASSVGRGGYNEQFF. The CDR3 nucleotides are TGTGCCAGCAGCGTAGGGCGCGGGGGATACAATGAGCAGTTCTTC. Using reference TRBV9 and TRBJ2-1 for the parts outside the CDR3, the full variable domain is DSGVTQTPKHLITATGQRVTLRCSPRSGDLSVYWYQQSLDQGLQFLIQYYNGEERAKGNILERFSAQQFPDLHSELNLSSLELGDSALYFCASSVGRGGYNEQFFGPGTRLTVL.

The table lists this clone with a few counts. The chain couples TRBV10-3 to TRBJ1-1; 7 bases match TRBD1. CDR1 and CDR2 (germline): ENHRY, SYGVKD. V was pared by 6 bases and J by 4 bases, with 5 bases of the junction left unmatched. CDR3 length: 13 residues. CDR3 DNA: TGTGCCATCAGCTCAGGGGGAAGCACTGAAGCTTTCTTT. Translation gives CAISSGGSTEAFF.

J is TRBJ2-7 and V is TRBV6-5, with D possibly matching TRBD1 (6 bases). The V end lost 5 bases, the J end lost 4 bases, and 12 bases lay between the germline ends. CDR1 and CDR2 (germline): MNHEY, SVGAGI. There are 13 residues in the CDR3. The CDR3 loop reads CASSTYRAYEQYF. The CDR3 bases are TGTGCCAGCAGTACTTACAGGGCGTACGAGCAGTACTTC.